Shown below are 27 T cell receptor beta chains from a single sample sequenced in a study of OX40 agonist ivuxolimab in advanced cancers. Data came from immunoSEQ multiplex PCR; TCRdb stores just in-frame clones and leaves some out. The profile covers 100,000 or so clones, with 90% appearing a single time and roughly 0.3% taken by the ten largest. This sample comprised CD4+ or CD8+ T cells sorted from blood, obtained in a trial of the OX40 agonist ivuxolimab. These receptors all stem from an adult with an advanced solid tumor such as melanoma, head and neck, liver or kidney cancer.

This clone appeared a few times. This chain connects TRBV2 to TRBJ1-2, with 8 bases aligning to TRBD1. CDR1 is SNHLY, CDR2 FYNNEI, per germline. V shed 2 bases and J 4 bases; nucleotides not matched to a gene: 3. This CDR3 is 14 amino acids long. CDR3: CASSEQGAVYGYTF. CDR3 nucleotide sequence: TGTGCCAGCAGTGAACAGGGGGCGGTCTATGGCTACACCTTC.

The V gene is TRBV28, the J gene TRBJ1-3; 8 bases fit TRBD1. Germline-derived CDR1 and CDR2 are MDHEN and SYDVKM. The CDR3 contains 15 residues. Trimming removed 4 bases from V and 4 bases from J; junction bases left unmatched: 6. CDR3 nucleotide sequence: TGTGCCAGCAGTTCTCAGGGGGCGCCAGGAAACACCATATATTTT. Translation: CASSSQGAPGNTIYF.

The chain combines TRBV5-1 with TRBJ1-1; no definite D call. The CDR3 runs to 14 residues. Trimming took 0 bases from V and 0 from J, leaving 6 bases between them. Germline V gives CDR1 SGHRS, CDR2 YFSETQ. DNA of the CDR3: TGCGCCAGCAGCTTGGTGACGGTGAACACTGAAGCTTTCTTT. Its translation is CASSLVTVNTEAFF.

This rearrangement joins TRBV7-9 to TRBJ1-1; 9 nucleotides line up with TRBD1. Germline V gene lookup returns CDR1 SEHNR and CDR2 FQNEAQ (reference sequence). The CDR3 sequence is 16 residues long. V was pared by 4 bases and J by 4 bases, with 10 bases of the junction left unmatched. CDR3 protein: CASSSRTGDLGTEAFF. For the CDR3, the DNA is TGTGCCAGCAGCTCCCGGACAGGGGATTTAGGCACTGAAGCTTTCTTT. Together with reference TRBV7-9 and TRBJ1-1, the CDR3 gives the full variable domain: DTGVSQNPRHKITKRGQNVTFRCDPISEHNRLYWYRQTLGQGPEFLTYFQNEAQLEKSRLLSDRFSAERPKGSFSTLEIQRTEQGDSAMYLCASSSRTGDLGTEAFFGQGTRLTVV.

The J gene is TRBJ2-3, the V gene TRBV7-3; 14 nucleotides match TRBD2. The CDR3 is 17 residues long. Germline-derived CDR1 and CDR2 are SGHTA and FQGTGA. V dropped 4 bases and J dropped 4; count of bases not matched to a gene: 7. The CDR3 is CASSSPGLAGVADTQYF. DNA of the CDR3: TGTGCCAGCAGCTCCCCGGGACTAGCGGGAGTAGCAGATACGCAGTATTTT.

The CDR3 protein is CASSPDLGTRDEQFF. In nucleotides, the CDR3 is TGTGCCAGCAGCCCCGACTTAGGGACTAGGGATGAGCAGTTCTTC. V and J are TRBV7-9 and TRBJ2-1, with 8 bases identical to TRBD2. Germline values: CDR1 SEHNR, CDR2 FQNEAQ (reference sequence). The CDR3 covers 15 residues. The junction had 11 bases not matched to a gene; V was cut back by 5 bases and J by 8 bases. The full variable domain, its missing parts supplied by reference TRBV7-9 and TRBJ2-1, is DTGVSQNPRHKITKRGQNVTFRCDPISEHNRLYWYRQTLGQGPEFLTYFQNEAQLEKSRLLSDRFSAERPKGSFSTLEIQRTEQGDSAMYLCASSPDLGTRDEQFFGPGTRLTVL.

The genes are TRBV6-6 and TRBJ2-3, with 7 bases fitting TRBD1. Per germline, CDR1 MNHNY and CDR2 SVGAGI (reference sequence). CDR3 size: 14 residues. The junction had 7 bases not matched to a gene; V was cut back by 7 bases and J by 3 bases. The CDR3 is CASKELQGTDTQYF. Written as DNA, the CDR3 is TGTGCCAGCAAAGAGCTACAGGGGACAGATACGCAGTATTTT.

The V call is TRBV5-1, the J call TRBJ2-5, with D hard to call. The CDR3 sequence is 12 residues long. V was shortened by 5 bases and J by 3 bases, with 8 bases between the two germline ends. Germline assignment: CDR1 SGHRS and CDR2 YFSETQ. CDR3 residues: CASRRTEETQYF. The CDR3 DNA reads as TGCGCCAGCAGGAGAACAGAAGAGACCCAGTACTTC.

The J gene is TRBJ1-5, the V gene TRBV28; TRBD1 is a possible D gene (5 bases). Trimming stripped 3 bases from V and 0 bases from J, with 12 bases between. Germline-derived CDR1 and CDR2 are MDHEN and SYDVKM. This CDR3 has 16 amino acids. Here the CDR3 reads CASSFRTRYSNQPQHF. The CDR3 coding sequence is TGTGCCAGCAGTTTCAGGACACGATATAGCAATCAGCCCCAGCATTTT.

The V and J genes are TRBV28 and TRBJ2-7; tentative D call: TRBD2 (5 bases). The CDR3 is 15 amino acids. Trimming took off 3 bases at V and 0 bases at J, with 12 bases between the two ends. Germline V gene sequence: CDR1 MDHEN, CDR2 SYDVKM. The CDR3, as DNA: TGTGCCAGCAGTTTTTTCGGGGTCTTCTCCTACGAGCAGTACTTC. This sequence encodes CASSFFGVFSYEQYF.

This clone came up a few times. The gene calls are TRBV2 and TRBJ1-2; TRBD1 agrees at 8 bases. The CDR3 consists of 13 residues. With 3 bases clipped from V and 6 bases from J, the junction kept 3 bases outside the gene matches. The germline gives CDR1 SNHLY, CDR2 FYNNEI. CDR3 sequence: CASSEGQVHGYTF. The DNA of the CDR3 is TGTGCCAGCAGTGAGGGACAGGTCCATGGCTACACCTTC.

J is TRBJ2-7 and V is TRBV27; D is perhaps TRBD2 (5 bases). The CDR3 is made up of 21 amino acids. Trimming took off 0 bases at V and 3 bases at J, with 30 bases between the two ends. Germline V gives CDR1 MNHEY, CDR2 SMNVEV (reference sequence). The chain's CDR3 is CASSLSSRRRQVAGWNYEQYF. In nucleotides, the CDR3 is TGTGCCAGCAGTTTATCTTCTCGGCGACGGCAGGTGGCGGGTTGGAACTACGAGCAGTACTTC.

The chain has TRBV7-8 and TRBJ1-2; 8 bases fit TRBD1. Germline CDR1 SGHVS, CDR2 FQNEAQ. CDR3 length equals 13 residues. Germline trimming cut 4 bases from V and 8 bases from J; bases unmatched to any gene: 6. The chain's CDR3 is CASSSRTGWGYTF. The CDR3 DNA is TGTGCCAGCAGCTCGAGGACAGGGTGGGGCTACACCTTC. The variable domain in full, with the rest retrieved from reference TRBV7-8 and TRBJ1-2, is GAGVSQSPRYKVAKRGQDVALRCDPISGHVSLFWYQQALGQGPEFLTYFQNEAQLDKSGLPSDRFFAERPEGSVSTLKIQRTQQEDSAVYLCASSSRTGWGYTFGSGTRLTVV.

The V gene is TRBV11-3, the J gene TRBJ2-1; 13 nucleotides match TRBD2. This CDR3 has 15 amino acids. After removal of 1 base from V and 9 bases from J, the junction contained 3 bases not matched to a gene. Germline assignment: CDR1 SGHNT and CDR2 YENEEA. Here the CDR3 DNA reads TGTGCCAGCAGCTTAGGGACTAGCGGGAGTGTTGAGCAGTTCTTC. Its protein is CASSLGTSGSVEQFF.

The rearrangement uses TRBV5-4 and TRBJ2-1; D is ambiguous. The CDR3 is 11 amino acids. Germline assignment: CDR1 SGHNT and CDR2 YYREEE (reference sequence). The V and J ends lost 3 bases and 9 bases respectively, with 7 bases between them. CDR3 sequence (DNA): TGTGCCAGCAGCTCTAGAGGTGAGCAGTTCTTC. As protein: CASSSRGEQFF. Using reference TRBV5-4 and TRBJ2-1 for the parts outside the CDR3, the full variable domain is ETGVTQSPTHLIKTRGQQVTLRCSSQSGHNTVSWYQQALGQGPQFIFQYYREEENGRGNFPPRFSGLQFPNYSSELNVNALELDDSALYLCASSSRGEQFFGPGTRLTVL.

Here the CDR3 reads CASSPLRSVDEQFF. The CDR3 bases are TGTGCCAGCTCACCGCTTCGGTCAGTGGATGAGCAGTTCTTC. This rearrangement joins TRBV18 to TRBJ2-1; D not resolved. From germline, CDR1 is KGHSH and CDR2 LQKENI. The CDR3 extends over 14 amino acids. Deletions cut 3 bases from V and 8 bases from J, with 14 bases between.

The table lists this clone with a count of one. The chain links TRBV5-6 to TRBJ2-2; 13 nucleotides line up with TRBD2. The V segment lost 4 bases and the J segment 7 bases; nucleotides outside the gene matches: 13. From germline, CDR1 is SGHDT and CDR2 YYEEEE. The CDR3 consists of 18 residues. DNA of the CDR3: TGTGCCAGCAGCCAAGACCTACTAGCGGGAGGGCCTAGCGGGGAGCTGTTTTTT. Amino acids: CASSQDLLAGGPSGELFF.

This clone was counted once. This sequence joins TRBV9 and TRBJ2-5; weak D call: TRBD1 (6 bases). CDR1 and CDR2 from the germline V gene are SGDLS and YYNGEE. CDR3 length: 15 residues. The V end lost 3 bases, the J end lost 9 bases, and 21 bases lay between the germline ends. The CDR3 loop is CASSDIQGGGGPQYF. Here the CDR3 DNA reads TGTGCCAGCAGCGACATACAGGGTGGGGGCGGGCCCCAGTACTTC.

This clone was observed a single time. The rearrangement uses TRBV7-2 and TRBJ2-7; TRBD2 agrees at 10 bases. From germline, CDR1 is SGHTA and CDR2 FQGNSA. The trim removed 6 bases at V and 4 bases at J, leaving 9 bases unmatched. This CDR3 has 15 residues. The CDR3 protein is CASREASGSLYEQYF. As DNA, the CDR3 is TGTGCCAGCAGAGAAGCTAGCGGGAGTCTTTACGAGCAGTACTTC.

The chain recombines TRBV27 with TRBJ2-2; no reliable D call. Per the germline V gene, CDR1 is MNHEY and CDR2 is SMNVEV (reference sequence). Deletions cut 5 bases from V and 4 bases from J, with 11 bases between. This CDR3 is built from 14 residues. CDR3 region: CASSPYTGTGELFF. The CDR3 DNA reads as TGTGCCAGCAGTCCCTACACGGGCACCGGGGAGCTGTTTTTT.

The gene calls are TRBV11-2 and TRBJ2-1, with 12 bases that match TRBD2. The V gene's germline CDR1 is SGHAT and CDR2 FQNNGV. The V segment lost 5 bases and the J segment 8 bases; nucleotides outside the gene matches: 16. This CDR3 contains 18 residues. The CDR3 is CASSTYARLAGVWDEQFF. The CDR3 DNA is TGTGCCAGCAGCACCTATGCGCGACTAGCGGGAGTATGGGATGAGCAGTTCTTC.

V usage is TRBV5-1 and J usage is TRBJ1-2, with D possibly matching TRBD1 (5 bases). Germline V gives CDR1 SGHRS, CDR2 YFSETQ. The CDR3 consists of 14 residues. Trimming stripped 4 bases from V and 4 bases from J, with 14 bases between. CDR3 coding DNA: TGCGCCAGCAGCCTAGACAGTGGATCCTATGGCTACACCTTC. This codes for CASSLDSGSYGYTF.

The chain joins TRBV19 to TRBJ2-1, with 10 bases aligning to TRBD2. CDR3 length equals 15 residues. The ends lost 8 bases at V and 4 bases at J; junction bases unmatched: 8. Germline CDR1 and CDR2: LNHDA and SQIVND (reference sequence). Here the CDR3 reads CASAPSGRGYNEQFF. The CDR3 bases are TGTGCCAGTGCCCCTAGCGGGAGAGGGTACAATGAGCAGTTCTTC.

The chain uses TRBV7-9 and TRBJ1-4, with 7 bases aligning to TRBD1. The germline V gene has CDR1 SEHNR and CDR2 FQNEAQ (reference sequence). The CDR3 spans 14 residues. Trimming removed 4 bases from V and 3 bases from J; junction bases left unmatched: 2. The CDR3 loop reads CASSSGQSNEKLFF. CDR3 nucleotide sequence: TGTGCCAGCAGCTCGGGACAGTCTAATGAAAAACTGTTTTTT.

The V and J genes are TRBV19 and TRBJ1-5; no clear D. This CDR3 has 17 residues. CDR1 is LNHDA and CDR2 is SQIVND in the germline V gene (reference sequence). Trimming took 7 bases from V and 0 from J, leaving 19 bases between them. The chain's CDR3 is CASTPFGGQISNQPQHF. CDR3 nucleotide sequence: TGTGCCAGTACCCCCTTTGGAGGGCAGATTAGCAATCAGCCCCAGCATTTT.

This rearrangement joins TRBV5-8 to TRBJ2-7; 12 positions match TRBD1. Germline assignment: CDR1 SGHTS and CDR2 YDEGEE. V lost 0 bases, J lost 3 bases, and 16 bases stayed unmatched. CDR3 size: 20 residues. CDR3 in DNA: TGTGCCAGCAGCTTGGCCCCTGGGACAGGGGGCTCCGCGGGAGACTACGAGCAGTACTTC. Translated: CASSLAPGTGGSAGDYEQYF.

This clone turned up a few times. The V gene is TRBV29-1, the J gene TRBJ1-3; D not resolved. In germline, CDR1 is SQVTM, CDR2 ANQGSEA. The CDR3 is 10 residues long. V shed 7 bases and J shed 4 bases, with 5 bases lying between them. In nucleotides, the CDR3 is TGCAGCGCCCGGGGAAACACCATATATTTT. As protein: CSARGNTIYF.